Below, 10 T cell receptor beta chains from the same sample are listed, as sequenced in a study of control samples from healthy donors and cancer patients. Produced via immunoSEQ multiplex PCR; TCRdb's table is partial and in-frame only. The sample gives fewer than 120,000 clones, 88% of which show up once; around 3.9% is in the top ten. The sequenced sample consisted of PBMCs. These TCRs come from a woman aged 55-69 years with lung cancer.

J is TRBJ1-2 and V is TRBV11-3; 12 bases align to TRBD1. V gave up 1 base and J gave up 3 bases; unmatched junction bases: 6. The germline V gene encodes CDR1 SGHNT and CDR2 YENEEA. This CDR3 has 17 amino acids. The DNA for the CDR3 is TGTGCCAGCAGCTTAGCTGGGACAGGGGGCCGAGACTATGGCTACACCTTC. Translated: CASSLAGTGGRDYGYTF.

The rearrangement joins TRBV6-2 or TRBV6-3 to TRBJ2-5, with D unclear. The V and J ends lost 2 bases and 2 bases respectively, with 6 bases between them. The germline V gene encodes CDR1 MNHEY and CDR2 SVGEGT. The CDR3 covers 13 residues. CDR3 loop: CASSYLRQETQYF. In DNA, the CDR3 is TGTGCCAGCAGTTACCTCAGGCAAGAGACCCAGTACTTC.

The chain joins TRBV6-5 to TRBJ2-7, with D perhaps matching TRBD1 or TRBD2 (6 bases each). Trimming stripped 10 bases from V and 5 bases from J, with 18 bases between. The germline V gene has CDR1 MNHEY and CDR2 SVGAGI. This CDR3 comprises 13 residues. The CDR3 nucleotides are TGTGCCACCCGGGGGCCCCAGGCGCACGAGCAGTACTTC. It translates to CATRGPQAHEQYF.

The CDR3 coding sequence is TGTGCCAGCAGTTTAATAGCGGGAGGGCCTTACGAGCAGTACTTC. It yields the protein CASSLIAGGPYEQYF. The J gene is TRBJ2-7, the V gene TRBV6-6; 11 bases line up with TRBD2. Looked up from germline, CDR1 is MNHNY and CDR2 is SVGAGI (reference sequence). V lost 4 bases and J lost 4; bases outside the gene matches: 6. The CDR3 is 15 amino acids.

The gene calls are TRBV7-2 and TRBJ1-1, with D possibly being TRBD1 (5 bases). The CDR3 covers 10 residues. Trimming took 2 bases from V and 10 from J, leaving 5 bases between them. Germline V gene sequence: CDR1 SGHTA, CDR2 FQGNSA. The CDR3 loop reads CASSLQGAFF. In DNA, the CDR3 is TGTGCCAGCAGCTTACAGGGAGCTTTCTTT.

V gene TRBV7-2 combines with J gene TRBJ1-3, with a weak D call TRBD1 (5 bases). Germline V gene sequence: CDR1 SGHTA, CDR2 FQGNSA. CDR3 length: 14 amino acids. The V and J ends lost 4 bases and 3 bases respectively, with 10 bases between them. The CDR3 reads CASSSGLFGNTIYF. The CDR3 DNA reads TGTGCCAGCAGCTCGGGACTATTTGGAAACACCATATATTTT.

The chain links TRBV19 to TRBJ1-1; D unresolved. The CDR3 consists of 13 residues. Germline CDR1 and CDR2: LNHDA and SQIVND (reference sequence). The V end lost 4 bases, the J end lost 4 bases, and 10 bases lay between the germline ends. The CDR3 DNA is TGTGCCAGTAGTAGGGTTGTTACCACTGAAGCTTTCTTT. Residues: CASSRVVTTEAFF. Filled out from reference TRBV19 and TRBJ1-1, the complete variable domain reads DGGITQSPKYLFRKEGQNVTLSCEQNLNHDAMYWYRQDPGQGLRLIYYSQIVNDFQKGDIAEGYSVSREKKESFPLTVTSAQKNPTAFYLCASSRVVTTEAFFGQGTRLTVV.

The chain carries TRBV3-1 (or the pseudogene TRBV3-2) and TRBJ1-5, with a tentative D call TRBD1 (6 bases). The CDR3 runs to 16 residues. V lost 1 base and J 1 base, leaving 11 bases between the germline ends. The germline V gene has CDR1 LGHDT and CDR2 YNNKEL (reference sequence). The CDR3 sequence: CASSQGGGRSNQPQHF. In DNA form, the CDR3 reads TGTGCCAGCAGCCAAGGAGGGGGACGGAGCAATCAGCCCCAGCATTTT.

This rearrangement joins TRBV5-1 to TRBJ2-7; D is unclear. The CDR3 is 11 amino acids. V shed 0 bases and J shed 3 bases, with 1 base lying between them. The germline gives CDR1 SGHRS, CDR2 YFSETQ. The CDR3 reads CASSLGYEQYF. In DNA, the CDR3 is TGCGCCAGCAGCTTGGGCTACGAGCAGTACTTC.

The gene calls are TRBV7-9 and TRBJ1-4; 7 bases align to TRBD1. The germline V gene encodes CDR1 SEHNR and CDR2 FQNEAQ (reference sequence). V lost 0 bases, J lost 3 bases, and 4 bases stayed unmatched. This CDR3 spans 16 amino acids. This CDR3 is CASSLATGAANEKLFF. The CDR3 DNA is TGTGCCAGCAGCTTAGCAACAGGGGCGGCTAATGAAAAACTGTTTTTT.